What follows are 8 T cell receptor beta chains derived from one specimen sequenced in a study of T cell responses to AZD1222 COVID-19 vaccine (dated by TCRdb to the early 2020s). Receptor libraries were prepared by the immunoSEQ multiplex PCR assay. The source is immuneACCESS, and TCRdb retained only in-frame sequences with V and J called. Part of the clones is not carried over; for the studies checked, unresolved V genes explain less than half of this, and the remainder is unexplained. The sample includes around 140,000 clones, with 90% to 95% observed a single time. The ten largest clones capture more than 1.3% of the sample. Read against the paper, the sample's time point label means: baseline before first vaccination. This specimen was peripheral blood, taken on day 0 of AZD1222 vaccination. These receptors were collected from an adult in good health.

The chain employs TRBV15 and TRBJ1-2; weak D call: TRBD1 (6 bases). Germline V gives CDR1 LNHNV, CDR2 YYDKDF (reference sequence). V gave up 1 base and J gave up 8 bases, with 26 bases separating them. CDR3 length: 18 amino acids. This CDR3 reads CATSRGQAVTGMLGGYTF. CDR3 nucleotides: TGTGCCACCAGCAGAGGTCAAGCAGTCACAGGGATGTTAGGAGGCTACACCTTC.

The genes are TRBV6-2 or TRBV6-3 and TRBJ2-3; 8 nucleotides agree with TRBD2. Trimming at V came to 2 bases and at J to 4 bases, leaving 5 bases not matched to a gene. Germline CDR1 MNHEY, CDR2 SVGEGT. The CDR3 has 15 residues. CDR3 protein: CASSYGAGAPDTQYF. The DNA for the CDR3 is TGTGCCAGCAGTTACGGAGCGGGGGCACCAGATACGCAGTATTTT.

V usage is TRBV14 and J usage is TRBJ2-2; D is unclear. CDR3 length: 12 amino acids. The V end lost 1 base, the J end lost 6 bases, and 3 bases lay between the germline ends. Germline V gene lookup returns CDR1 SGHDN and CDR2 FVKESK. CDR3 in DNA: TGTGCCAGCAGCCAAGGACCCGGGGAGCTGTTTTTT. Translating it yields CASSQGPGELFF.

This chain connects TRBV12-3 or TRBV12-4 to TRBJ2-7; D remains ambiguous. The V end was cut by 3 bases, the J end by 5 bases, with 8 bases between. The CDR3 has 12 residues. The CDR3 region has the DNA TGTGCCAGCAGTTTCAGACGCCACGAGCAGTACTTC. Amino acids: CASSFRRHEQYF.

The chain recombines TRBV13 with TRBJ1-4; D ambiguous. Looked up from germline, CDR1 is PRHDT and CDR2 is FYEKMQ (reference sequence). The length of the CDR3 is 13 residues. The V end was cut by 1 base, the J end by 14 bases, with 14 bases between. In DNA, the CDR3 is TGTGCCAGCAGCTTAGCGGATATAGGAGGCCTGTTTTTT. As protein: CASSLADIGGLFF.

V and J are TRBV5-1 and TRBJ1-1; D might be TRBD1 (6 bases). V was trimmed by 0 bases and J by 5 bases, leaving 17 bases between them. This CDR3 spans 16 amino acids. The germline V gene has CDR1 SGHRS and CDR2 YFSETQ. The CDR3 loop reads CASSLGGAGAVTEAFF. CDR3 bases: TGCGCCAGCAGCTTGGGTGGGGCAGGGGCAGTTACTGAAGCTTTCTTT. The full variable domain, rest sourced from reference TRBV5-1 and TRBJ1-1, is KAGVTQTPRYLIKTRGQQVTLSCSPISGHRSVSWYQQTPGQGLQFLFEYFSETQRNKGNFPGRFSGRQFSNSRSEMNVSTLELGDSALYLCASSLGGAGAVTEAFFGQGTRLTVV.

V usage is TRBV7-2 and J usage is TRBJ2-1; 8 bases are shared with TRBD2. CDR1 SGHTA and CDR2 FQGNSA come from the germline V gene. With 1 base clipped from V and 7 bases from J, the junction kept 9 bases outside the gene matches. The CDR3 contains 16 residues. As DNA, the CDR3 is TGTGCCAGCAGCTTAGTCCCGGGGGGGCTTTTTAATGAGCAGTTCTTC. Translated, it gives CASSLVPGGLFNEQFF.

The V call is TRBV29-1, the J call TRBJ2-3, with D perhaps matching TRBD2 (6 bases). CDR1 is SQVTM, CDR2 ANQGSEA, per germline. Trimming left V 6 bases short and J 3 bases short, with 10 bases between. CDR3 length: 12 residues. The CDR3 bases are TGCAGCGTAGCCGGACTAACAGATACGCAGTATTTT. Amino acid sequence: CSVAGLTDTQYF.